This T cell receptor (beta chain) was retrieved from a study of T-cell memory formation after mild COVID-19 (dated by TCRdb to the early 2020s). Notes on the research overall: TCR sequence clusters from the two donors were found to be largely donor specific. In a couple of donors, T-cell clones that expanded and contracted after mild COVID-19 were tracked by sequencing TCRalpha and TCRbeta repertoires over time. The cohort comprised two young, previously healthy adult volunteers, one female and one male. Results and caveats for the whole study, not just this receptor: Whether the second-wave clones peaking on day 37 were SARS-CoV-2 specific was not confirmed. Contracting CD4+ clones were found mainly in CM and EM memory subsets, while CD8+ clones were enriched in EMRA. From day 15 to 85, contracting clones showed balanced CD4/CD8 phenotypes, whereas a second wave of clones that expanded from day 15 to 37 leaned towards CD4+. Only a couple of mild cases were covered by the study, and larger cohorts that include severe cases with pre-infection samples were considered necessary. Some responding clones were detected in pre-infection memory, suggesting pre-existing cross-reactive memory T cells joined the SARS-CoV-2 response.

There are 13 amino acids in the CDR3, from cysteine to phenylalanine inclusive. Here the CDR3 DNA is all that survives: 39 bases in frame from base 1. V sheds 6 bases and J sheds 2 bases, leaving 13 bases between their ends. The germline V gene provides CDR1 SQVTM and CDR2 ANQGSEA. About this clonotype itself: Its specific antigen is unknown. No much larger clone exists at a distance of one base, and base qualities are not known.

PBMCs were isolated by Ficoll-Paque density gradient centrifugation. Sequencing took place on an Illumina NovaSeq 6000. TCRalpha and TCRbeta cDNA libraries were built by 5'RACE with constant-segment primers, adding sample barcodes and unique molecular identifiers. RNA was extracted from every sample with Trizol reagent. Libraries were amplified in two PCR steps, with a second sample barcode and Illumina TruSeq adapters added in the second step. Sequencing of the libraries was done on an Illumina NovaSeq, producing 2 x 150 bp paired-end reads. The authors processed their data as follows. The reads were demultiplexed and collapsed into UMI-guided consensus sequences using migec v1.2.7. Using mixcr v2.1.11, UMI consensuses were aligned to TRA and TRB V and J templates and then assembled into clonotypes. Expanded or contracted clonotypes were those called significant by both edgeR and NoisET, with noise models trained on biological replicates. For edgeR calls, a false discovery rate-adjusted p below 0.01 and a log2 fold-change threshold of 1 were applied. As an exploratory analysis of dynamics, max-normalized trajectories of the 1000 most abundant clonotypes were examined by PCA with hierarchical clustering. Separately sequenced CD4+ and CD8+ repertoires were used to assign the CD4 or CD8 phenotype of responding clones. TCRdb applied fastp at Q25 and MiXCR to the public reads, then kept only in-frame beta chains. Each entry merges the rows of one CDR3 protein and shows their most common DNA and genes. In this record, the V and J calls reflect TCRdb's handling and not the investigators' own analysis. This sample has around 450,000 distinct CDR3 sequences in its table, and around 20% of those were observed once. 7.5% to 10% of the sample comes from the top ten.

The chain couples TRBV29-1 to TRBJ1-2; the D gene cannot be resolved reliably. The sample comprised PBMCs or a T cell subset sorted from them (not recorded which). The sequence was obtained from an adult woman who had mild COVID-19 (a few samples of this study predate the infection). The sample titles of this study are shuffled in the database, so cell type and time point are left out; the donor was told from shared clones. Here is the DNA: TGCAGCGTGGAGGGCGCGGGAAACTATGGCTACACCTTC. Its protein product is CSVEGAGNYGYTF.